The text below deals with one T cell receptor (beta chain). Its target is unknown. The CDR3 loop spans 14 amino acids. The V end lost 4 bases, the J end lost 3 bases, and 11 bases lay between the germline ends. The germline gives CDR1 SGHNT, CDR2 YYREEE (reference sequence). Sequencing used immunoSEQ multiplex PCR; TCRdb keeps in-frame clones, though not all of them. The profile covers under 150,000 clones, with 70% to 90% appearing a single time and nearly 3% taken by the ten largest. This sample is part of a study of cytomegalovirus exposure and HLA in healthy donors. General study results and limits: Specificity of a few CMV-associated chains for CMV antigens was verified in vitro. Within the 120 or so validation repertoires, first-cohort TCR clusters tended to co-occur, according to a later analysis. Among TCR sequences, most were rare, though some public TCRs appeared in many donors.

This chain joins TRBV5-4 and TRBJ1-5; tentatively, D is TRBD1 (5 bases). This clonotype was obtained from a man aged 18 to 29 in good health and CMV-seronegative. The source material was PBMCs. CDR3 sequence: CASSNGQDNQPQHF. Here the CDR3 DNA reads TGTGCCAGCAGCAACGGACAAGACAATCAGCCCCAGCATTTT.